This T cell receptor (beta chain) was documented in a study of T cell changes during pregnancy in multiple sclerosis. Profiling relied on immunoSEQ multiplex PCR, and the TCRdb table lists in-frame clones only, not all of them. The data show about 50,000 clones, about 92% seen once. The source is a female donor with multiple sclerosis, enrolled in a pregnancy study. The input for sequencing was CD4+ T cells from peripheral blood mononuclear cells, taken in the third trimester of pregnancy.

The CDR3 protein is CASSHGTTNQPQHF. DNA of the CDR3: TGTGCCAGCAGCCACGGTACCACGAATCAGCCCCAGCATTTT. The chain couples TRBV7-8 to TRBJ1-5; D is unresolved. The CDR3 has 14 residues. Per the germline V gene, CDR1 is SGHVS and CDR2 is FQNEAQ. Deletions cut 5 bases from V and 4 bases from J, with 12 bases between.